These T cell receptor beta chains were read from a single sample in a study of blood T cell repertoires in COVID-19. Libraries were prepared by immunoSEQ multiplex PCR; TCRdb keeps only in-frame clonotypes and omits some of them. The sample consists of tens of thousands of clones, roughly 88% of them appearing once. What was sequenced was peripheral blood. The receptors were gathered from a woman at least 80 years old with acute or convalescent COVID-19. CDR3s include the opening cysteine and the closing phenylalanine or tryptophan. Fields, in order: V gene, J gene, CDR3 protein.

v_call: TRBV3-1/TRBV3-2; j_call: TRBJ2-5; cdr3_aa: CASSLRGGETQYF
v_call: TRBV19; j_call: TRBJ1-1; cdr3_aa: CASSLQPRDRVAFF
v_call: TRBV7-2; j_call: TRBJ1-4; cdr3_aa: CASSSARATNEKLFF
v_call: TRBV7-2; j_call: TRBJ1-6; cdr3_aa: CASSSQVNSPLHF
v_call: TRBV11-2; j_call: TRBJ2-3; cdr3_aa: CASSFFSPGHTDTQYF
v_call: TRBV6-5; j_call: TRBJ2-3; cdr3_aa: CASLRTGSNTQYF
v_call: TRBV19; j_call: TRBJ2-7; cdr3_aa: CASSTGDEQYF
v_call: TRBV7-9; j_call: TRBJ1-5; cdr3_aa: CASSFQGGNQPQHF
v_call: TRBV12-3/TRBV12-4; j_call: TRBJ2-7; cdr3_aa: CASSRGYEQYF
v_call: TRBV9; j_call: TRBJ2-3; cdr3_aa: CASSVGSGFTDTQYF
v_call: TRBV7-8; j_call: TRBJ2-7; cdr3_aa: CASSQQSEQYF
v_call: TRBV4-2; j_call: TRBJ2-7; cdr3_aa: CASSQAGWSQGRIEQYF
v_call: TRBV4-2; j_call: TRBJ2-5; cdr3_aa: CASSPLAGGQETQYF
v_call: TRBV7-3; j_call: TRBJ2-1; cdr3_aa: CASSLGSLTSGGRGNEQFF
v_call: TRBV6-2/TRBV6-3; j_call: TRBJ2-7; cdr3_aa: CASSYEASGAYEQYF
v_call: TRBV19; j_call: TRBJ2-1; cdr3_aa: CASSIQAGVYNEQFF
v_call: TRBV7-2; j_call: TRBJ1-5; cdr3_aa: CASGSRLQQPQHF
v_call: TRBV6-1; j_call: TRBJ1-2; cdr3_aa: CASSEVSDRDGYTF
v_call: TRBV5-8; j_call: TRBJ2-1; cdr3_aa: CASSSHRGLSYNEQFF
v_call: TRBV5-1; j_call: TRBJ2-3; cdr3_aa: CASSATSGGATQYF
v_call: TRBV6-5; j_call: TRBJ1-2; cdr3_aa: CASGTGGMLGYGYTF
v_call: TRBV6-5; j_call: TRBJ1-2; cdr3_aa: CASTSDRGRRGYTF
v_call: TRBV9; j_call: TRBJ1-1; cdr3_aa: CASSPGQGGILRVNTEAFF
v_call: TRBV30; j_call: TRBJ2-3; cdr3_aa: CASGMTSVGGGADTQYF
v_call: TRBV29-1; j_call: TRBJ1-4; cdr3_aa: CSVRTNEKLFF
v_call: TRBV5-1; j_call: TRBJ2-1; cdr3_aa: CASSISQGGEGEQFF
v_call: TRBV5-1; j_call: TRBJ1-1; cdr3_aa: CASSSTRNTEAFF
v_call: TRBV19; j_call: TRBJ2-2; cdr3_aa: CASSIGRDYTGELFF
v_call: TRBV30; j_call: TRBJ2-5; cdr3_aa: CAWSVPWGVAGSTKGETQYF
v_call: TRBV2; j_call: TRBJ2-1; cdr3_aa: CASKLGIEGRNEQFF
v_call: TRBV6-5; j_call: TRBJ2-1; cdr3_aa: CASSGFYNEQFF
v_call: TRBV7-2; j_call: TRBJ2-3; cdr3_aa: CASSSTGAGTDTQYF
v_call: TRBV19; j_call: TRBJ2-1; cdr3_aa: CASSIGASSNLYNEQFF
v_call: TRBV19; j_call: TRBJ2-7; cdr3_aa: CASSVRQGFKHEQYF
v_call: TRBV19; j_call: TRBJ1-6; cdr3_aa: CASSIETGQNSPLHF
v_call: TRBV30; j_call: TRBJ2-7; cdr3_aa: CAWSVQQGFYEQYF
v_call: TRBV29-1; j_call: TRBJ1-1; cdr3_aa: CSVEVTGGTEAFF